A single sample is the source of the 20 T cell receptor beta chains below, sequenced in a study of glioma-infiltrating T cells after dendritic cell vaccination (dated by TCRdb to 2016 to 2018). Preparation of the library involved the immunoSEQ multiplex PCR assay. TCRdb obtained this table from immuneACCESS and retained in-frame rearrangements with V and J assigned. These tables miss some clones; where compared with another copy, unresolved V genes account for less than half of the shortfall, and the remainder is unexplained. The sample table holds approximately 91,000 clones, of which about 81% were seen once. The ten largest account for approximately 2.1% of the sample. In light of the paper, this sample's time point label describes: after dendritic cell vaccination, including at tumor progression/relapse. Sample: blood, taken after dendritic cell vaccination. The receptor source for this set is a human donor with glioblastoma.

This sequence joins TRBV27 and TRBJ2-1; 10 bases align to TRBD2. CDR3 length: 16 amino acids. Germline loops: CDR1 MNHEY, CDR2 SMNVEV (reference sequence). Trimming at V came to 0 bases and at J to 8 bases, leaving 7 bases not matched to a gene. This CDR3 reads CASSLSPSGSWDEQFF. The CDR3 bases are TGTGCCAGCAGTTTATCCCCTAGCGGGAGTTGGGATGAGCAGTTCTTC.

This chain uses TRBV5-1 with TRBJ1-1, with D possibly being TRBD1 (5 bases). Germline V gene sequence: CDR1 SGHRS, CDR2 YFSETQ. This CDR3 is built from 17 residues. Trimming took off 4 bases at V and 0 bases at J, with 19 bases between the two ends. The CDR3 bases are TGCGCCAGCAGCATAGACCCTTGGGGCTACATGAACACTGAAGCTTTCTTT. Encoded protein: CASSIDPWGYMNTEAFF.

The V gene is TRBV7-6, the J gene TRBJ2-2; D is ambiguous. Germline V gene sequence: CDR1 SGHVS, CDR2 FNYEAQ. The CDR3 sequence is 13 residues long. The V end lost 4 bases, the J end lost 4 bases, and 7 bases lay between the germline ends. This CDR3 reads CASSSFSTGELFF. The DNA for the CDR3 is TGTGCCAGCAGCTCCTTTAGCACCGGGGAGCTGTTTTTT.

The chain combines TRBV5-6 with TRBJ1-2; 7 nucleotides match TRBD1. Germline V gene lookup returns CDR1 SGHDT and CDR2 YYEEEE. Unmatched junction bases numbered 4, after V lost 0 bases and J lost 8 bases. CDR3 size: 13 residues. CDR3 sequence (DNA): TGTGCCAGCAGCTTGGGACAGGGTGACGGCTACACCTTC. Its protein product is CASSLGQGDGYTF.

V gene TRBV5-6 combines with J gene TRBJ1-3; no clear D. CDR3 length: 17 amino acids. Between the trimmed V and J ends, which lost 2 bases and 0 bases, there was a span of 15 bases. The germline V gene encodes CDR1 SGHDT and CDR2 YYEEEE. CDR3 sequence reads: CASSLLRASGSGNTIYF. DNA of the CDR3: TGTGCCAGCAGCTTACTTAGGGCCAGCGGCTCTGGAAACACCATATATTTT. The whole variable domain, remainder taken from reference TRBV5-6 and TRBJ1-3, is DAGVTQSPTHLIKTRGQQVTLRCSPKSGHDTVSWYQQALGQGPQFIFQYYEEEERQRGNFPDRFSGHQFPNYSSELNVNALLLGDSALYLCASSLLRASGSGNTIYFGEGSWLTVV.

The chain employs TRBV6-1 and TRBJ1-5; the D gene is possibly TRBD1 (6 bases). CDR1 and CDR2 (germline): MNHNS, SASEGT. The CDR3 extends over 18 amino acids. V lost 3 bases and J 2 bases, leaving 20 bases between the germline ends. This CDR3 reads CASSDFIGGAGGNQPQHF. The CDR3 DNA reads TGTGCCAGCAGTGATTTTATTGGGGGGGCAGGCGGCAATCAGCCCCAGCATTTT.

This clone was counted between two and nine times. V and J are TRBV25-1 and TRBJ2-5; 10 bases match TRBD1. This CDR3 has 15 amino acids. V lost 2 bases, J lost 3 bases, and 3 bases stayed unmatched. Germline lookup yields CDR1 MGHDK and CDR2 SYGVNS. CDR3 loop: CASSEPGQGKETQYF. In DNA, the CDR3 is TGTGCCAGCAGTGAACCGGGACAGGGGAAAGAGACCCAGTACTTC.

A single count supports this clone. This chain connects TRBV6-1 to TRBJ2-7; TRBD1 agrees at 7 bases. CDR3 size: 14 residues. Germline values: CDR1 MNHNS, CDR2 SASEGT. V lost 7 bases, J lost 1 base, and 7 bases stayed unmatched. This CDR3 reads CASTVRGLSYEQYV. CDR3 coding DNA: TGTGCCAGCACGGTGAGGGGGCTGTCCTACGAGCAGTACGTC.

This sequence joins TRBV2 and TRBJ2-5; possible D gene TRBD1, 5 bases. Germline V gene sequence: CDR1 SNHLY, CDR2 FYNNEI. Trimming removed 4 bases at V and 3 bases at J, with 9 bases between. The CDR3 is 13 residues long. The CDR3 sequence is CASSVDNEETQYF. As DNA, the CDR3 is TGTGCCAGCAGTGTGGACAACGAAGAGACCCAGTACTTC.

The chain carries TRBV4-1 and TRBJ2-5, with D uncertain. This CDR3 is 13 amino acids long. V was clipped by 4 bases and J by 4 bases, with 10 bases between them. Germline V gene sequence: CDR1 MGHRA, CDR2 YSYEKL. The CDR3 reads CASSRMTGETQYF. The CDR3, as DNA: TGCGCCAGCAGCCGGATGACGGGAGAGACCCAGTACTTC.

The V and J genes are TRBV5-4 and TRBJ2-4, with 9 bases matching TRBD2. V was pared by 3 bases and J by 1 base, with 17 bases of the junction left unmatched. CDR1 is SGHNT, CDR2 YYREEE, per germline (reference sequence). The CDR3 is 20 residues long. CDR3 in DNA: TGTGCCAGCAGCTCGAGGAGGGTTAGCGGGGGCTCTACGGCCAAAAACATTCAGTACTTC. As protein: CASSSRRVSGGSTAKNIQYF.

In this sample, this clone turned up a few times. The chain combines TRBV7-2 with TRBJ2-2; D possibly corresponds to TRBD1 (6 bases). Germline CDR1 and CDR2: SGHTA and FQGNSA. The CDR3 loop spans 15 amino acids. The V and J ends lost 5 bases and 4 bases respectively, with 14 bases between them. The DNA for the CDR3 is TGTGCCAGCAGCACCTCCGGGACACTCACCGGGGAGCTGTTTTTT. The encoded protein is CASSTSGTLTGELFF. Full variable domain (missing parts from reference TRBV7-2 and TRBJ2-2): GAGVSQSPSNKVTEKGKDVELRCDPISGHTALYWYRQSLGQGLEFLIYFQGNSAPDKSGLPSDRFSAERTGGSVSTLTIQRTQQEDSAVYLCASSTSGTLTGELFFGEGSRLTVL.

This chain connects TRBV6-6 to TRBJ2-3; D gene ambiguous. Germline V gene lookup returns CDR1 MNHNY and CDR2 SVGAGI (reference sequence). CDR3 size: 12 residues. V shed 0 bases and J shed 9 bases, with 7 bases lying between them. For the CDR3, the DNA is TGTGCCAGCAGTTACTCGTTTGGCACGCAGTATTTT. Translation gives CASSYSFGTQYF.

This chain joins TRBV5-1 and TRBJ1-5; the D is unclear. Trimming stripped 0 bases from V and 1 base from J, with 8 bases between. The CDR3 sequence is 15 residues long. Germline V gene lookup returns CDR1 SGHRS and CDR2 YFSETQ. The CDR3 bases are TGCGCCAGCAGCTTGGCGGGGATGAGCAATCAGCCCCAGCATTTT. As protein: CASSLAGMSNQPQHF.

The CDR3 here is CASTDPQGISGRAYEQYV. The CDR3 coding sequence is TGTGCCAGCACCGACCCACAGGGGATTAGCGGGAGGGCCTACGAGCAGTACGTC. V and J are TRBV28 and TRBJ2-7; 11 positions agree with TRBD2. The CDR3 is made up of 18 amino acids. Trimming cost V 7 bases and J 2 bases; bases outside gene matches: 16. Germline V gives CDR1 MDHEN, CDR2 SYDVKM.

The chain recombines TRBV27 with TRBJ2-3; no definite D call. Germline V gene data show CDR1 as MNHEY and CDR2 as SMNVEV (reference sequence). The CDR3 runs to 17 residues. V was shortened by 3 bases and J by 0 bases, with 16 bases between the two germline ends. CDR3 DNA sequence: TGTGCCAGCAGTTTTATCCCCAGGCGTACTAGCACAGATACGCAGTATTTT. This encodes CASSFIPRRTSTDTQYF.

This sequence joins TRBV19 and TRBJ1-1; unclear D gene. Trimming cost V 3 bases and J 4 bases, with 12 bases left between them. Germline CDR1 and CDR2: LNHDA and SQIVND (reference sequence). This CDR3 comprises 14 residues. The CDR3 sequence is CASSIVPESTEAFF. The CDR3 nucleotides read TGTGCCAGTAGTATTGTGCCAGAAAGCACTGAAGCTTTCTTT.

This sequence joins TRBV4-1 and TRBJ2-7; D may be TRBD1 (7 bases). V was pared by 0 bases and J by 3 bases, with 12 bases between. Germline lookup yields CDR1 MGHRA and CDR2 YSYEKL. The CDR3 sequence is 15 residues long. In DNA form, the CDR3 reads TGCGCCAGCAGCCAAGATCGCGGGACAGACTACGAGCAGTACTTC. Encoded protein: CASSQDRGTDYEQYF.

V and J are TRBV30 and TRBJ2-4, with TRBD1 matching 8 bases. The CDR3 loop spans 11 amino acids. CDR1 is GTSNPN, CDR2 SVGIG, per germline (reference sequence). Trimming removed 6 bases from V and 11 bases from J; junction bases left unmatched: 6. CDR3 protein: CACYDRGLQYF. The CDR3 DNA reads TGTGCCTGTTACGACAGGGGACTTCAGTACTTC.

This sequence joins TRBV7-2 and TRBJ2-6; D gene uncertain. The germline V gene has CDR1 SGHTA and CDR2 FQGNSA. Trimming shortened V by 2 bases and J by 0 bases, and 5 bases separated the two germline ends. CDR3 size: 15 residues. The CDR3 DNA reads TGTGCCAGCAGCTTATCAATCTCTGGGGCCAACGTCCTGACTTTC. It codes for CASSLSISGANVLTF.